This T cell receptor (beta chain) was sequenced in a study of blood T cell repertoires in COVID-19. Study processing details: Researchers report that nucleated cell counts were estimated from reference gene primer amplification. Measured with immunoSEQ multiplex PCR; TCRdb has only the in-frame clones, and not every one. D and trimming were read from the DNA, whereas the V and J calls and clone size are those reported in that table. The sample lists about 320,000 clones; about nine tenths were seen once. The study recruited people aged about 18 to 89 years across some 23 US areas. The sequenced sample consisted of PBMCs or T cells enriched from blood (not recorded which). The TCR originated in a woman aged 18-29 years who had recovered from COVID-19.

The CDR3 sequence is CASNDRGSTDTQYF. The CDR3 bases are TGTGCCAGCAACGACAGGGGTAGCACAGATACGCAGTATTTT. The genes are TRBV2 and TRBJ2-3; TRBD1 agrees at 8 bases. The CDR3 runs to 14 residues. Germline CDR1 reads SNHLY; CDR2 reads FYNNEI. The junction had 3 bases not matched to a gene; V was cut back by 7 bases and J by 0 bases.